This TCR beta chain comes out of a study of blood T cell repertoires in COVID-19. On the study more broadly: The samples span acute and convalescent COVID-19 from the United States, Italy and Spain. PBMCs, B-cell-depleted T cells, or T cells provided the cDNA or gDNA that made up the material.

Germline CDR1 SGHRS, CDR2 YFSETQ. With 4 bases removed from V and 2 bases from J, the gap between germline ends came to 6 bases. This CDR3 region has 13 residues. Original processing notes: Reference gene primer amplification gave estimated nucleated cell counts. Produced via immunoSEQ multiplex PCR; TCRdb's table is partial and in-frame only. The DNA was the basis for D and trimming; V, J and clone size are from that table. This repertoire shows some 70,000 clones, 91% found once; its top ten account for around 13%. The TCR comes from a human donor with active COVID-19. The donor label of this sample is uncertain. The V call is TRBV5-1, the J call TRBJ2-2; D remains ambiguous. The sequencing sample was made of peripheral blood. CDR3 bases: TGCGCCAGCAGCACCAGAAACACCGGGGAGCTGTTTTTT. It yields the protein CASSTRNTGELFF.